This T cell receptor (beta chain) was sequenced in a study of OX40 agonist ivuxolimab in advanced cancers. Findings of the study overall: In the expanded peripheral T cells, antigen specificity was never determined. Among T cells, CD8+ cells averaged more expanded clones than CD4+ cells.

The assay was immunoSEQ multiplex PCR, and TCRdb's table has in-frame clones only and misses some. This sample has about 86,000 clones, with under 95% found just once. As regards this clone: What it recognizes is unknown.

CDR3 length: 17 residues. Unmatched junction bases numbered 7, after V lost 0 bases and J lost 3 bases. Germline loops: CDR1 SGHRS, CDR2 YFSETQ. Sequences were derived from CD4+ or CD8+ T cells sorted from blood, sampled in a trial of the OX40 agonist ivuxolimab. The rearrangement joins TRBV5-1 to TRBJ1-1; 11 bases are a match to TRBD1. This sequence was found in an adult with an advanced solid tumor such as melanoma, head and neck, liver or kidney cancer. The CDR3 sequence: CASSLVGTGGTDTEAFF. The CDR3 coding sequence is TGCGCCAGCAGCTTGGTGGGGACAGGGGGAACGGACACTGAAGCTTTCTTT.